These 2 T cell receptor beta chains were all obtained from the same sample, sequenced in a study of shared clonotypes between healthy human individuals. TCRdb keeps only in-frame clones here, not all; method: immunoSEQ multiplex PCR. The top ten clones hold approximately 0.057% of a sample with about 600,000 clones, 97% of them seen once. Specimen: naive CD4+ T cells sorted from blood. Subset meaning: CD45RA+ positively selected. The receptors derive from a woman aged 30 to 39 in good health.

The V and J genes are TRBV6-1 and TRBJ1-5, with unresolved D. CDR3 length: 13 amino acids. Trimming took 3 bases from V and 6 from J, leaving 9 bases between them. Germline V gives CDR1 MNHNS, CDR2 SASEGT. CDR3 protein: CASSDTPIQPQHF. The CDR3, as DNA: TGTGCCAGCAGTGATACCCCAATTCAGCCCCAGCATTTT.

The rearrangement uses TRBV11-1 and TRBJ2-7; 8 bases agree with TRBD2. The CDR3 is 15 amino acids. Germline loops: CDR1 SGHAT, CDR2 FQDESV (reference sequence). The J segment lost 0 bases and the V segment lost 2 bases, leaving 3 bases of the junction unmatched. CDR3 sequence reads: CASSLRREGSYEQYF. The CDR3 DNA sequence: TGTGCCAGCAGCTTAAGACGGGAGGGCTCCTACGAGCAGTACTTC.